This passage covers 10 T cell receptor beta chains from one sample sequenced in a study of T cell responses to AZD1222 COVID-19 vaccine (dated by TCRdb to 2020 to 2023). What the time point label conveys for this sample: baseline before first vaccination. The method behind the library was the immunoSEQ multiplex PCR assay. TCRdb carries this immuneACCESS record with in-frame sequences only. Its versions omit some clonotypes, under half of them owing to an unresolved V gene in the studies checked, with the rest unexplained. The sample has about 140,000 clones on record, 80% to 90% of them singletons. Together, the top ten hold roughly 8% of the sample. Sequencing used peripheral blood, obtained on day 0 of AZD1222 vaccination. These receptors all come from an adult in good health.

This clone was counted once. This chain links TRBV6-5 with TRBJ2-1; 8 bases map to TRBD2. V lost 11 bases, J lost 9 bases, and 9 bases stayed unmatched. The length of the CDR3 is 12 residues. In germline, CDR1 is MNHEY, CDR2 SVGAGI. The CDR3 loop reads CASTPLAGEQFF. CDR3 nucleotides: TGTGCCTCAACCCCCCTAGCGGGTGAGCAGTTCTTC.

Comments on this clone: Different DNA sequences within this sample yield the same CDR3. The chain has TRBV18 and TRBJ1-4; no reliable D call. Looked up from germline, CDR1 is KGHSH and CDR2 is LQKENI. This CDR3 comprises 15 residues. The V gene lost 0 bases and the J gene lost 0 bases, with 5 bases spanning the gap. CDR3 in DNA: TGTGCCAGCTCACCACCGGGCGCAACTAATGAAAAACTGTTTTTT. It encodes CASSPPGATNEKLFF.

The rearrangement joins TRBV7-9 to TRBJ1-6; the D gene is possibly TRBD1 (5 bases). V was shortened by 5 bases and J by 9 bases, with 17 bases between the two germline ends. The CDR3 spans 15 residues. The germline CDR1 and CDR2 sequences are SEHNR and FQNEAQ (reference sequence). CDR3 amino acids: CASSLPGGGSSPLHF. The CDR3, as DNA: TGTGCCAGCAGCCTCCCCGGGGGGGGTAGTTCACCCCTCCACTTT.

The rearrangement uses TRBV28 and TRBJ2-7, with 8 bases fitting TRBD2. This CDR3 spans 14 amino acids. Germline assignment: CDR1 MDHEN and CDR2 SYDVKM. V lost 5 bases to trimming and J lost 10 bases; unmatched junction nucleotides: 13. Written as DNA, the CDR3 is TGTGCCAGCAGTATTAGTGGGGTCGGGGGGGTCCAGTACTTC. It translates to CASSISGVGGVQYF.

The chain has TRBV19 and TRBJ2-1, with 9 bases that match TRBD1. The junction had 6 bases not matched to a gene; V was cut back by 3 bases and J by 6 bases. Germline values: CDR1 LNHDA, CDR2 SQIVND (reference sequence). The CDR3 has 15 amino acids. The CDR3 region is CASSMVQGAVNEQFF. CDR3 in DNA: TGTGCCAGTAGTATGGTACAGGGGGCGGTCAATGAGCAGTTCTTC. Full variable domain (outside the CDR3, taken from reference TRBV19 and TRBJ2-1): DGGITQSPKYLFRKEGQNVTLSCEQNLNHDAMYWYRQDPGQGLRLIYYSQIVNDFQKGDIAEGYSVSREKKESFPLTVTSAQKNPTAFYLCASSMVQGAVNEQFFGPGTRLTVL.

The genes are TRBV3-1 (or the pseudogene TRBV3-2) and TRBJ2-2, with 10 bases that match TRBD2. Per the germline V gene, CDR1 is LGHDT and CDR2 is YNNKEL (reference sequence). There are 17 residues in the CDR3. Trimming took 6 bases from V and 1 from J; bases not matched to a gene: 8. DNA of the CDR3: TGTGCCAGCAGGGCCCGGACTAGCGGATTGAACACCGGGGAGCTGTTTTTT. Translating it yields CASRARTSGLNTGELFF.

This sequence joins TRBV1 and TRBJ2-1; TRBD1 is the table's D call, not checked against the DNA. TRBV1 is noted as a pseudogene. The CDR3 length is 13 residues. CDR3 sequence reads: CTSSQGGSNEQFF. The CDR3 DNA reads TGCACCAGCAGCCAAGGGGGCAGCAATGAGCAGTTCTTC.

This chain joins TRBV27 and TRBJ2-1; possibly TRBD1 for D (6 bases). Germline lookup yields CDR1 MNHEY and CDR2 SMNVEV (reference sequence). The CDR3 length is 16 residues. With 5 bases removed from V and 6 bases from J, the gap between germline ends came to 20 bases. CDR3 residues: CASSDTGHYPVNEQFF. For the CDR3, the DNA is TGTGCCAGCAGTGATACGGGACATTACCCAGTCAATGAGCAGTTCTTC.

The rearrangement links TRBV5-6 to TRBJ2-3, with no clear D. V dropped 0 bases and J dropped 5 bases, with 4 bases sitting between them. Germline-derived CDR1 and CDR2 are SGHDT and YYEEEE. The CDR3 sequence is 12 residues long. The CDR3 loop is CASSLGLDTQYF. The CDR3 DNA reads TGTGCCAGCAGCTTGGGATTAGATACGCAGTATTTT.

The J gene is TRBJ1-3, the V gene TRBV6-1, with TRBD1 as a possible D gene (6 bases). V shed 2 bases and J shed 4 bases, with 9 bases lying between them. This CDR3 spans 14 amino acids. CDR1 is MNHNS, CDR2 SASEGT, per germline. The CDR3, as DNA: TGTGCCAGCAGTGAAATCGGGACAGGAAACACCATATATTTT. This translates into CASSEIGTGNTIYF.